A single sample gave rise to the 26 T cell receptor beta chains below, sequenced in a study of cytomegalovirus exposure and HLA in healthy donors. The primer mix had 60 Vbeta and 13 Jbeta primers. Repertoires were generated with immunoSEQ multiplex PCR, while TCRdb's copy carries only in-frame clones and drops some. This sample carries about 200,000 clones, around 86% of them seen once, and the ten largest clones take 2.7%. The sequenced sample consisted of PBMCs. These receptors were obtained from a woman between 35 and 50 years old in good health and CMV-seronegative.

The chain joins TRBV5-1 to TRBJ2-3; 9 positions match TRBD2. This CDR3 is built from 16 residues. Germline V gives CDR1 SGHRS, CDR2 YFSETQ. V shed 2 bases and J 6 bases; nucleotides not matched to a gene: 10. The CDR3 nucleotides read TGCGCCAGCAGCTTAGTAGCGGGAGAGGGGGAGGATACGCAGTATTTT. Its protein is CASSLVAGEGEDTQYF. The entire variable domain, with the rest obtained from reference TRBV5-1 and TRBJ2-3, is as follows: KAGVTQTPRYLIKTRGQQVTLSCSPISGHRSVSWYQQTPGQGLQFLFEYFSETQRNKGNFPGRFSGRQFSNSRSEMNVSTLELGDSALYLCASSLVAGEGEDTQYFGPGTRLTVL.

The chain recombines TRBV5-1 with TRBJ1-4, with 11 bases fitting TRBD1. This CDR3 comprises 15 residues. The germline CDR1 and CDR2 sequences are SGHRS and YFSETQ. J was trimmed by 6 bases and V by 4 bases; bases with no gene match: 5. This chain's CDR3 is CASSLDRGRYEKLFF. The CDR3 DNA sequence: TGCGCCAGCAGCCTGGACAGGGGGCGATATGAAAAACTGTTTTTT.

This chain connects TRBV7-2 to TRBJ1-2; D is unclear. Germline lookup yields CDR1 SGHTA and CDR2 FQGNSA. The V end lost 6 bases, the J end lost 4 bases, and 27 bases lay between the germline ends. The CDR3 spans 18 residues. The CDR3, as DNA: TGTGCCAGCAGTCGAGTAACGATCCGAGTGGGAGCTATCTATGGCTACACCTTC. Its translation: CASSRVTIRVGAIYGYTF.

CDR3 sequence: CSVAGTGHEKLFF. DNA for the CDR3: TGCAGCGTCGCCGGGACAGGGCATGAAAAACTGTTTTTT. The chain carries TRBV29-1 and TRBJ1-4, with 9 bases matching TRBD1. The CDR3 is made up of 13 amino acids. Per the germline V gene, CDR1 is SQVTM and CDR2 is ANQGSEA. Germline trimming cut 6 bases from V and 6 bases from J; bases unmatched to any gene: 5.

The CDR3 DNA is TGCGCCAGCAGCTTGCTATCCCAACTGAGGGAGACCCAGTACTTC. It encodes CASSLLSQLRETQYF. The chain recombines TRBV5-1 with TRBJ2-5; no clear D. The length of the CDR3 is 15 residues. In germline, CDR1 is SGHRS, CDR2 YFSETQ. The ends were cut back, 1 base at V and 5 bases at J, with 15 bases in the middle.

The rearrangement uses TRBV4-1 and TRBJ1-1, with D perhaps TRBD1 (6 bases). CDR1 is MGHRA and CDR2 is YSYEKL in the germline V gene. V lost 1 base and J 1 base, leaving 16 bases between the germline ends. CDR3 size: 17 residues. The chain's CDR3 is CASSQVRSTGSNTEAFF. The CDR3 DNA sequence: TGCGCCAGCAGCCAAGTCCGGTCGACAGGATCGAACACTGAAGCTTTCTTT.

This clone was seen a few times. This chain joins TRBV10-3 and TRBJ1-1, with D tentatively TRBD1 (6 bases). Germline V gives CDR1 ENHRY, CDR2 SYGVKD. CDR3 length equals 14 residues. Trimming stripped 6 bases from V and 2 bases from J, with 13 bases between. Here the CDR3 DNA reads TGTGCCATCAGCGTACAGGGCGGCAACACTGAAGCTTTCTTT. Its translation is CAISVQGGNTEAFF.

The chain links TRBV7-9 to TRBJ1-2; 7 bases fit TRBD1. CDR1 is SEHNR, CDR2 FQNEAQ, per germline (reference sequence). J gave up 10 bases and V 1 base, and 12 bases lay outside the gene matches. The CDR3 has 15 amino acids. The CDR3 spells CASSLGTGTAHSYTF. CDR3 DNA: TGTGCCAGCAGCTTAGGAACCGGGACAGCTCATTCCTACACCTTC.

The J gene is TRBJ2-5, the V gene TRBV10-3; maybe TRBD2 (6 bases). Trimming removed 2 bases from V and 2 bases from J, with 9 bases in between. CDR1 ENHRY and CDR2 SYGVKD come from the germline V gene. This CDR3 region has 14 residues. CDR3 in DNA: TGTGCCATCAGTGAGCATGGGGGGCAAGAGACCCAGTACTTC. As protein: CAISEHGGQETQYF.

The chain combines TRBV6-6 with TRBJ1-1, with 7 bases matching TRBD1. V lost 6 bases and J lost 4; bases outside the gene matches: 2. Germline V CDR1 and CDR2: MNHNY, SVGAGI (reference sequence). The CDR3 has 12 amino acids. The CDR3 nucleotides read TGTGCCAGCAGACAGGGGCCCACTGAAGCTTTCTTT. Its protein is CASRQGPTEAFF.

J is TRBJ1-2 and V is TRBV19; 7 nucleotides line up with TRBD1. The J segment lost 3 bases and the V segment lost 7 bases, leaving 8 bases of the junction unmatched. From germline, CDR1 is LNHDA and CDR2 SQIVND (reference sequence). The CDR3 is 14 amino acids. The CDR3: CASNIGTEHYGYTF. CDR3 DNA: TGTGCCAGTAACATAGGGACAGAGCACTATGGCTACACCTTC.

V and J are TRBV5-5 and TRBJ2-2; D is perhaps TRBD2 (7 bases). The germline V gene encodes CDR1 SGHKS and CDR2 YYEKEE (reference sequence). Trimming stripped 3 bases from V and 5 bases from J, with 14 bases between. This CDR3 contains 15 residues. Here the CDR3 reads CASSSVRGATGELFF. Written as DNA, the CDR3 is TGTGCCAGCAGCTCCGTACGGGGGGCAACCGGGGAGCTGTTTTTT.

The gene calls are TRBV29-1 and TRBJ2-7; D might be TRBD1 (6 bases). V was cut by 4 bases and J by 4 bases, with 14 bases left in between. This CDR3 contains 13 residues. Germline lookup yields CDR1 SQVTM and CDR2 ANQGSEA. CDR3 nucleotides: TGCAGCGTTGTCCTGACAGGAGGATACGAGCAGTACTTC. It specifies CSVVLTGGYEQYF.

As for this clone: The same CDR3 is also encoded by other DNA sequences in this sample. CDR3 bases: TGTGCCAGCAGCCACGGGTCGAACACTGAAGCTTTCTTT. Encoded protein: CASSHGSNTEAFF. The V call is TRBV6-6, the J call TRBJ1-1; no clear D gene. V was shortened by 6 bases and J by 1 base, with 9 bases between the two germline ends. Germline lookup yields CDR1 MNHNY and CDR2 SVGAGI (reference sequence). The CDR3 sequence is 13 residues long.

The CDR3 loop reads CASSRGGSRTDTQYF. The CDR3 bases are TGCGCCAGCAGCAGGGGCGGGAGTCGCACAGATACGCAGTATTTT. This rearrangement joins TRBV5-1 to TRBJ2-3, with 7 bases lining up with TRBD2. There are 15 residues in the CDR3. J gave up 1 base and V 4 bases, and 6 bases lay outside the gene matches. CDR1 SGHRS and CDR2 YFSETQ come from the germline V gene.

The chain links TRBV5-1 to TRBJ1-6, with D hard to call. The CDR3 is 15 amino acids. CDR1 SGHRS and CDR2 YFSETQ come from the germline V gene. V was cut by 4 bases and J by 8 bases, with 16 bases left in between. The DNA for the CDR3 is TGCGCCAGCAGCCCAGCTAAGACTGACTATTCACCCCTCCACTTT. Translated: CASSPAKTDYSPLHF. Looking up the rest from reference TRBV5-1 and TRBJ1-6 gives the full variable domain: KAGVTQTPRYLIKTRGQQVTLSCSPISGHRSVSWYQQTPGQGLQFLFEYFSETQRNKGNFPGRFSGRQFSNSRSEMNVSTLELGDSALYLCASSPAKTDYSPLHFGNGTRLTVT.

This chain connects TRBV28 to TRBJ2-2; 11 bases map to TRBD2. CDR3 size: 17 residues. J lost 5 bases, V lost 6 bases, and 11 bases had no gene match. Germline values: CDR1 MDHEN, CDR2 SYDVKM. The CDR3 DNA reads TGTGCCAGCAGGACCTCGACTAGCGGGACAGCAACCGGGGAGCTGTTTTTT. Its protein product is CASRTSTSGTATGELFF.

The rearrangement links TRBV11-1 to TRBJ2-3; TRBD2 agrees at 10 bases. V gave up 1 base and J gave up 2 bases; unmatched junction bases: 9. The CDR3 is 18 residues long. CDR1 is SGHAT and CDR2 is FQDESV in the germline V gene (reference sequence). Written as DNA, the CDR3 is TGTGCCAGCAGCTTAGGCAGGGGACTAGCGTTCATCACAGATACGCAGTATTTT. This gives the protein CASSLGRGLAFITDTQYF.

This clone was picked up one time. The gene calls are TRBV5-1 and TRBJ2-5; possibly TRBD2 for D (6 bases). The end of the DNA fits TRBJ2-7 better, so the J call may be wrong. The CDR3 has 15 amino acids. Per the germline V gene, CDR1 is SGHRS and CDR2 is YFSETQ. This chain's CDR3 is CASSSGGDKSYEQYF. The CDR3 DNA reads as TGCGCCAGCAGCTCCGGAGGGGATAAGTCCTACGAGCAGTACTTC.

V and J are TRBV2 and TRBJ2-5; 10 positions agree with TRBD1. The CDR3 has 14 residues. CDR1 and CDR2 from the germline V gene are SNHLY and FYNNEI. The V segment lost 6 bases and the J segment 6 bases; nucleotides outside the gene matches: 7. The CDR3 sequence is CASSQDRGRKTQYF. CDR3 DNA: TGTGCCAGCAGCCAGGACAGGGGGAGGAAGACCCAGTACTTC.

The chain combines TRBV19 with TRBJ2-7, with 10 bases aligning to TRBD2. V dropped 7 bases and J dropped 3; count of bases not matched to a gene: 3. From germline, CDR1 is LNHDA and CDR2 SQIVND (reference sequence). The CDR3 spans 13 residues. CDR3 DNA sequence: TGTGCCAGTAAGGCTAGCGGGAGCTACGAGCAGTACTTC. This sequence encodes CASKASGSYEQYF. The entire variable domain, with the rest obtained from reference TRBV19 and TRBJ2-7, is as follows: DGGITQSPKYLFRKEGQNVTLSCEQNLNHDAMYWYRQDPGQGLRLIYYSQIVNDFQKGDIAEGYSVSREKKESFPLTVTSAQKNPTAFYLCASKASGSYEQYFGPGTRLTVT.

The CDR3 loop is CASSPDSTSYEQYF. The CDR3 DNA follows: TGTGCCAGCAGCCCGGACAGTACCTCCTACGAGCAGTACTTC. The V call is TRBV7-9, the J call TRBJ2-7; D is possibly TRBD1 (6 bases). The V and J ends lost 5 bases and 0 bases respectively, with 11 bases between them. Germline assignment: CDR1 SEHNR and CDR2 FQNEAQ (reference sequence). There are 14 residues in the CDR3.

This clone was observed a few times. The chain carries TRBV11-2 and TRBJ2-7, with 11 bases aligning to TRBD1. The CDR3 has 15 amino acids. V lost 4 bases to trimming and J lost 0 bases; unmatched junction nucleotides: 2. The germline V gene has CDR1 SGHAT and CDR2 FQNNGV. CDR3 region: CASSSGQGVSYEQYF. The CDR3 bases are TGTGCCAGCAGCTCGGGACAGGGGGTCTCCTACGAGCAGTACTTC.

The V gene is TRBV6-1, the J gene TRBJ2-7; 7 nucleotides line up with TRBD1. V lost 2 bases and J lost 7; bases outside the gene matches: 5. This CDR3 has 13 residues. Germline V gene lookup returns CDR1 MNHNS and CDR2 SASEGT. The CDR3 sequence: CASSENRGREQYF. CDR3 bases: TGTGCCAGCAGTGAAAACAGGGGCCGGGAGCAGTACTTC.

This chain links TRBV5-5 with TRBJ2-7; TRBD1 matches 12 bases. V trimming: 4 bases; J trimming: 9 bases; junction bases outside the gene matches: 11. The germline V gene has CDR1 SGHKS and CDR2 YYEKEE (reference sequence). The CDR3 totals 15 residues. The CDR3 region has the DNA TGTGCCAGCAGCGTTGCCGGGACAGGGGGCGCAAGGCAGTACTTC. Its protein product is CASSVAGTGGARQYF.

The chain combines TRBV2 with TRBJ1-1, with 7 positions matching TRBD1. This CDR3 is built from 13 residues. V lost 6 bases and J lost 3; bases outside the gene matches: 4. Per germline, CDR1 SNHLY and CDR2 FYNNEI. The CDR3 spells CASSRDRDTEAFF. The CDR3 bases are TGTGCCAGCAGCCGCGACAGGGACACTGAAGCTTTCTTT.